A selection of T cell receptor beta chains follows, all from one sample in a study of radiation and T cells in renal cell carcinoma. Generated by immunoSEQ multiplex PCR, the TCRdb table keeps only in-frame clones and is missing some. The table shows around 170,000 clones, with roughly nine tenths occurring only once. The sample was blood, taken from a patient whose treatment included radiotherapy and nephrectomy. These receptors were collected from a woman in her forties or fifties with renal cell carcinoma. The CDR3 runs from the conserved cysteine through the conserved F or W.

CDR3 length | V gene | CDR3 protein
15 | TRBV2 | CASSELQGTNEKLFF
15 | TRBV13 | CASSLESGLDSPLHF
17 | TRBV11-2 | CASSPGTGRRWNTEAFF
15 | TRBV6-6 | CASSSPRTANYGYTF
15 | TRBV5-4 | CASSLSGGPADTQYF
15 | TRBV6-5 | CASSSRNSRDQPQHF
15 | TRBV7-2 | CASSLEGGPNQPQHF
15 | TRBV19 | CASSTTGGRMNEQFF
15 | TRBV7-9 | CASSLGSARLGEQYF
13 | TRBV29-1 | CSVGVGTAYGYTF
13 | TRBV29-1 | CSVRGFGDTEAFF
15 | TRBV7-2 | CASSLGGAGANVLTF
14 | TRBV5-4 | CASSQVGRDEKLFF
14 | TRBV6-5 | CASSRWTAHNEQFF